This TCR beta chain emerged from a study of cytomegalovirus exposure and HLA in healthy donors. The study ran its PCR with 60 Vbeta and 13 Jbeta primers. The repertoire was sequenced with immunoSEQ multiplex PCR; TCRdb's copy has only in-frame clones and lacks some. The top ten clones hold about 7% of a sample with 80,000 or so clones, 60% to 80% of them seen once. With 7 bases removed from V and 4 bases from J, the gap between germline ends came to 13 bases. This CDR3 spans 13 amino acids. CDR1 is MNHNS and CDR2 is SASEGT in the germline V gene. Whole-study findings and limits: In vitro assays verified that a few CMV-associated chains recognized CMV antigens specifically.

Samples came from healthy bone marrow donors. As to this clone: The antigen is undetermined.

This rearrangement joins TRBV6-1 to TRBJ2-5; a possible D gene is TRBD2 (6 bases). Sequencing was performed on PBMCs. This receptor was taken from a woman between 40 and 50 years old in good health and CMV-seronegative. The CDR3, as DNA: TGTGCCAGCAAGACTAGTATCATAGAGACCCAGTACTTC. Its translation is CASKTSIIETQYF.